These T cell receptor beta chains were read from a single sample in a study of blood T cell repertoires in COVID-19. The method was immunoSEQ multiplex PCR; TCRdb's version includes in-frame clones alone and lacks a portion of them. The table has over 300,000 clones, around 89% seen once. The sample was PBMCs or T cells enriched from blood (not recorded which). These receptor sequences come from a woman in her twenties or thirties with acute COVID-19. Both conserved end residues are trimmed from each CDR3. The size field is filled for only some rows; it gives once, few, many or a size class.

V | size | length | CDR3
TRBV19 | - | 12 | ASSAQGGNSPLH
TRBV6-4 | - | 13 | ASSPGQRPGEKLF
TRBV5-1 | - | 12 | ASSRLRGGYEQF
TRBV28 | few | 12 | ASSSDRGIYGYT
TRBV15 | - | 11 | AGSAGGDTEAF
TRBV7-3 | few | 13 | ASSLLGTSNTEAF
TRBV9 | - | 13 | ASSPSITSGYEQY
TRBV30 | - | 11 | AWSRENADTQY
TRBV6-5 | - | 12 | ASRSLNGGTEAF
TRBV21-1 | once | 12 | ASSSGVMNTEAF
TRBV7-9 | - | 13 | AIPLAGGETDTQY
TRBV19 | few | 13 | ASSIVFQGGTEAF
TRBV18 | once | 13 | ASSQQGAPGNTIY
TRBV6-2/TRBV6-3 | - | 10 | ASSYEPGRAF
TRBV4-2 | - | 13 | ASSQEWGGAYEQY
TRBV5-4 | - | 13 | ASSSPTGGSDTQY
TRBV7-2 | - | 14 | ASSLAWYPGNTEAF
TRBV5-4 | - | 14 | ASSLWGQGALTEAF
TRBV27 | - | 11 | ASSFGQGGGYT
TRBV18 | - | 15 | ASSPVGTGLSGNTIY
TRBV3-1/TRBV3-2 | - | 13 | ASSLGLAGGHEQF
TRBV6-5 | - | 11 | ASLRTGLYEQY
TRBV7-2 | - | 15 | ASSLFGAGGPTDTQY
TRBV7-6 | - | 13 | ASSPSQGFGETQY
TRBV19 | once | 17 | ASSIRPGRGRVSNTEAF
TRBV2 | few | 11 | ASSVLERGVWF
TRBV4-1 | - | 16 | ASSQDPAGFHTPGELF
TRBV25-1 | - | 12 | ASSDPGGGNTIY
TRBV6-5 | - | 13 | ASSYRGPGWEPQH
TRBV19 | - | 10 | ASSTTVSIQY
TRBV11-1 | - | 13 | ASSLVRGGSYEQY
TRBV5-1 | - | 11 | ASSLRRDYEQY
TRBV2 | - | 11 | ASSLREYNEQF
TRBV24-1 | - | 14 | ATSDPVAREKETQY
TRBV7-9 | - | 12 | ASSLDRGKDEQF
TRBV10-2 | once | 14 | ASMGLAGAPTGELF
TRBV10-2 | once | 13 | ASITGSAISYEQY
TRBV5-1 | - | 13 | ASSLVDREMSPLH
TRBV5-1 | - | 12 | ASSLGVGGFGYT
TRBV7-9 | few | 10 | ASSAGFYGYT
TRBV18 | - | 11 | ASSQGENTEAF
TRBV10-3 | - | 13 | AISESRGQSYEQY
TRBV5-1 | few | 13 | ASSAPDRDVYGYT
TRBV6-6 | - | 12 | ASRPGQGAGEQY
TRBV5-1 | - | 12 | ASSRAGWTGELF
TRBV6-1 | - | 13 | ASSAWGGGITEAF
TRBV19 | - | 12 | ASRGSGATDTQY
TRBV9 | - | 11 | ASSGASGDEQY
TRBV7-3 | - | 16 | ASSFTHLGQESYNEQF
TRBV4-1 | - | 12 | ASSHGDTNTEAF
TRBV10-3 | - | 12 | AISHPGTGYGYT
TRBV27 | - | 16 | ASSLSGTSWTGANVLT
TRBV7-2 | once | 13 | ASSTKAGGTYEQY
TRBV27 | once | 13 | ASSLDRGGGTEAF
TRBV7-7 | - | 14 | ASSLGAGGSADTQY